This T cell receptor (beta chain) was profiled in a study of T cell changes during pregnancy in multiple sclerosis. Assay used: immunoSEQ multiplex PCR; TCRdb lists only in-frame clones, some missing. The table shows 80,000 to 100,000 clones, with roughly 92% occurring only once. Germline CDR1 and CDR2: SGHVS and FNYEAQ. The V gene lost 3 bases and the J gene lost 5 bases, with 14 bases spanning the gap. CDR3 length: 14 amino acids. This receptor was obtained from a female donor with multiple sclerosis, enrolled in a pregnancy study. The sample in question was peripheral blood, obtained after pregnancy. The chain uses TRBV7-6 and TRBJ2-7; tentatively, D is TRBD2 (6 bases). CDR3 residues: CASSLGTASDEQYF. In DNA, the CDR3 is TGTGCCAGCAGCTTGGGGACTGCAAGCGACGAGCAGTACTTC.